This T cell receptor (beta chain) comes out of a study of cytotoxic CD8 clonotypes in ibrutinib-treated CLL. Study-wide context: Among patients, around 25 responded partially and 2 completely; around 14 then stayed remitted and roughly 12 progressed after median around 68 months. Response sampling occurred after a median 12 months of treatment (range 6 to 36).

This CDR3 is 17 amino acids long. Germline CDR1 MNHNS, CDR2 SASEGT. Trimming at V came to 4 bases and at J to 0 bases, leaving 8 bases not matched to a gene. Genomic DNA in a quantity of around 2 micrograms was derived from cryopreserved PBMCs for TCR beta libraries. Clones were sequenced by immunoSEQ multiplex PCR, and TCRdb holds only the in-frame ones, with some missing. The table includes 60,000 to 75,000 clones, roughly nine tenths detected once. Study observations and caveats: There were differences in sampling times between sustained-remission and progressing patients.

As for this clone: Its target is not known.

This sequence was found in a human donor with chronic lymphocytic leukemia. The chain carries TRBV6-1 and TRBJ1-3; 8 bases are shared with TRBD1. The sample was PBMCs, taken after 12 months of ibrutinib treatment. The CDR3 sequence: CASSADRAITSGNTIYF. The CDR3 bases are TGTGCCAGCAGTGCGGACAGGGCAATCACCTCTGGAAACACCATATATTTT.